This TCR beta chain was identified during a study of CD8 T cells in Susac syndrome (dated by TCRdb to about 2019). For the study in its entirety: The study used repertoire sequencing to test whether antigen drove CD8+ T cell activation and differentiation in Susac syndrome. The clonality of the CD8+ T cell repertoire was compared across 12 healthy donors, about 14 Susac syndrome patients and under 18 multiple sclerosis patients.

Peripheral blood CD8+ and CD4+ T cells from healthy donors, Susac syndrome patients and multiple sclerosis patients were profiled using high-throughput TCR beta sequencing. Treatment-naive patients with stable or active relapsing-remitting disease fulfilling revised McDonald criteria were used as multiple sclerosis controls. Bulk CD8+ and CD4+ T cells were purified magnetically by negative isolation, whereas CD8+ TEMRA cells were enriched by FACS. Blood was collected in EDTA tubes and processed within 24 hours, with PBMCs isolated through density gradient centrifugation. PBMCs intended for TCR sequencing were cryopreserved in liquid nitrogen and were subsequently thawed in a 37 degrees C water bath. The sorted or isolated CD4+, CD8+ and CD8+ TEMRA cells had a purity of 90% or higher. Overall results and qualifications from the work: The number of individuals in the TCR sequencing and HLA analysis was recognized as being relatively small.

Of note for this clonotype: The clone's antigen remains unknown. Base qualities are missing; no much larger clone stands one base away.

The CDR1 and CDR2 encoded by the germline V gene are SGDLS and YYNGEE. The CDR3, cysteine through phenylalanine, is 14 amino acids long. CDR3 DNA only is kept here, 42 bases in frame from base 1. Trimming at the junction amounts to 0 bases on V and 9 bases on J, and the germline ends lie 13 bases apart. RNA was extracted using the RNeasy kit, and about 0.45 to 1 microgram was reverse transcribed with random hexamers. TCR beta CDR3 regions were amplified with the immunoSEQ multiplex PCR assay covering 54 Vbeta and 13 Jbeta segments. Bias from PCR amplification was corrected by using a synthetic template baseline for primer optimization and for computational correction. The study's processing was this. Reads were annotated to V, D and J genes according to IMGT and were analyzed with immunoSEQ Analyzer, with only productive sequences retained. Clonality was computed as one minus Shannon entropy normalized by log2 of the number of productive unique sequences. For each patient and control, public and private clones were evaluated within the 100 most prevalent clones. A clone was defined as Susac-specific if it was absent from the healthy and MS cohorts, from over 1,000 published viral clones and from other ImmuneACCESS disease sequences. TCRdb cleaned the public reads at Q25 with fastp, built clones with MiXCR and kept in-frame beta chains. One record per CDR3 amino acid sequence lists the most common genes and DNA. These V and J calls rely on TCRdb rather than the paper's analysis. This sample comprises fewer than 200,000 distinct CDR3 sequences, 90% to 95% of them detected only once. Around 0.15% of the sample lies in the top ten.

The chain is encoded by TRBV9 joined to TRBJ2-1; a tentative D match to TRBD2 spans 6 bases. Sample: CD8+ T cells from PBMCs. The clonotype comes from a human donor with multiple sclerosis. CDR3 sequence: CASSVGFSGGEQFF. The DNA sequence reads TGTGCCAGCAGCGTAGGATTTAGCGGCGGTGAGCAGTTCTTC. Beyond the CDR3, the reference TRBV9 and TRBJ2-1 genes provide the residues; the full variable domain reads: DSGVTQTPKHLITATGQRVTLRCSPRSGDLSVYWYQQSLDQGLQFLIQYYNGEERAKGNILERFSAQQFPDLHSELNLSSLELGDSALYFCASSVGFSGGEQFFGPGTRLTVL.